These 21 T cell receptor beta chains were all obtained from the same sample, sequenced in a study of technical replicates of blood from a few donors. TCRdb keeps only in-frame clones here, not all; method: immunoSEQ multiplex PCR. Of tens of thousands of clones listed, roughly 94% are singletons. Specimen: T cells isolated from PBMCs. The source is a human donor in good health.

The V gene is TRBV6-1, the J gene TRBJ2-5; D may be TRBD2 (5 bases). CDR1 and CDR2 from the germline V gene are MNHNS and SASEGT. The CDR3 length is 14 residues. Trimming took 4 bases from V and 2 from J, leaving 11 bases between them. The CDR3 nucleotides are TGTGCCAGCAGTGCCATGGACTGGCAAGAGACCCAGTACTTC. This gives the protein CASSAMDWQETQYF.

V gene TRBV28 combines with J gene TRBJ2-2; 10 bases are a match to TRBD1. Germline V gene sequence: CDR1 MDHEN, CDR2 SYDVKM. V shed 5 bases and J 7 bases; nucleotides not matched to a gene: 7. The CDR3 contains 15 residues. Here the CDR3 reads CASSHRQGAYGELFF. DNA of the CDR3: TGTGCCAGCAGTCACAGACAGGGGGCGTACGGGGAGCTGTTTTTT.

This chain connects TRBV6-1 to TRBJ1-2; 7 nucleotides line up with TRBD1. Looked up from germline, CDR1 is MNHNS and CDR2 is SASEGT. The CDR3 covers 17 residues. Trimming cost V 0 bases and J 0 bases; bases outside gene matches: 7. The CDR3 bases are TGTGCCAGCAGTGAAGCAGGGGGCGACAGCGCTAACTATGGCTACACCTTC. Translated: CASSEAGGDSANYGYTF.

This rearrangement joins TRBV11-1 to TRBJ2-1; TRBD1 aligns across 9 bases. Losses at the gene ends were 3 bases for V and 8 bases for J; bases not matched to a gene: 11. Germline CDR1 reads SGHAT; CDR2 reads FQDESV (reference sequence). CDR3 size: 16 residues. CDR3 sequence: CASSFDRDRAWDEQFF. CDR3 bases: TGTGCCAGCAGCTTCGACCGGGACAGGGCTTGGGATGAGCAGTTCTTC.

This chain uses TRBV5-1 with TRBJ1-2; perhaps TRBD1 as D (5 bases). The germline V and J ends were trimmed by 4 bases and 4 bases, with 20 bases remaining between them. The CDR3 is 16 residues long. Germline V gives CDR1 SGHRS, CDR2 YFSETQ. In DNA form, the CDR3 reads TGCGCCAGCAGCCCTGGGGCTGGGGCGAAGACCTATGGCTACACCTTC. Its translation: CASSPGAGAKTYGYTF.

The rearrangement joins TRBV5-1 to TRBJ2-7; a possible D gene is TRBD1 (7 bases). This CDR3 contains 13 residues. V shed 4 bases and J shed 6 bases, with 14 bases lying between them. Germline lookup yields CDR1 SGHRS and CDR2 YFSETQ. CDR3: CASSGGGVSEQYF. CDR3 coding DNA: TGCGCCAGCAGCGGAGGGGGCGTGAGCGAGCAGTACTTC. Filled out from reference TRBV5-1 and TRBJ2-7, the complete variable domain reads KAGVTQTPRYLIKTRGQQVTLSCSPISGHRSVSWYQQTPGQGLQFLFEYFSETQRNKGNFPGRFSGRQFSNSRSEMNVSTLELGDSALYLCASSGGGVSEQYFGPGTRLTVT.

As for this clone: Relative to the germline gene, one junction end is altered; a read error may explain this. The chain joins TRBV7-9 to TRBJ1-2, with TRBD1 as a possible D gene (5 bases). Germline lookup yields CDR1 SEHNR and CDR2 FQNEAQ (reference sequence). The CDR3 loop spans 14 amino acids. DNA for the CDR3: TGTGTCAGCAGCTTAGAACTGGGGGGCTATGGCTACACCTTC. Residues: CVSSLELGGYGYTF.

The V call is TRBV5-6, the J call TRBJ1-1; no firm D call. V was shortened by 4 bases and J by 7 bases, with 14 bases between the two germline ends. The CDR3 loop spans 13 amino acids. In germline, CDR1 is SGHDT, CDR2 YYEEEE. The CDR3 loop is CASSLRRSLEAFF. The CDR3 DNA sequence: TGTGCCAGCAGCCTGCGACGGAGCCTTGAAGCTTTCTTT.

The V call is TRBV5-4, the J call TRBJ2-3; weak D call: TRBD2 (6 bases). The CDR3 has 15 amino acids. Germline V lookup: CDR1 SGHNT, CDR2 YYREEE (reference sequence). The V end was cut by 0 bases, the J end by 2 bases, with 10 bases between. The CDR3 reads CASSLDQRATDTQYF. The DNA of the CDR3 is TGTGCCAGCAGCTTGGATCAGCGGGCCACAGATACGCAGTATTTT.

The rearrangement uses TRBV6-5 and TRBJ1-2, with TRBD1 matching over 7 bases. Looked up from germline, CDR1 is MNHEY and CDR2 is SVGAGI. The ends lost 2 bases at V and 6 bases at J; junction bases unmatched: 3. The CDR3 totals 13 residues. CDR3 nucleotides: TGTGCCAGCAGTTACGTGACAGGGAATGGCTACACCTTC. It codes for CASSYVTGNGYTF.

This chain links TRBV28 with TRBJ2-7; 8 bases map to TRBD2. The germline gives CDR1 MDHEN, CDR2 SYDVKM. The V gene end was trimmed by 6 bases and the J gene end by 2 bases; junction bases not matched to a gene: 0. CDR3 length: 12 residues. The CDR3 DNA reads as TGTGCCAGCAGGGGACTAGCCTACGAGCAGTACTTC. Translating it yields CASRGLAYEQYF.

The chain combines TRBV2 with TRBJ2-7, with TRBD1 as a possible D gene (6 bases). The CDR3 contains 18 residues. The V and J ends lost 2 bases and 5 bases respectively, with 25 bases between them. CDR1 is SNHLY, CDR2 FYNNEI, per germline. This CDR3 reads CASSEFWGTQTKGDEQYF. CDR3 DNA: TGTGCCAGCAGTGAATTTTGGGGGACCCAAACTAAGGGGGACGAGCAGTACTTC.

Written as DNA, the CDR3 is TGTGCCAGCAGCTGGGAAACAGGGGCGGACGGAAACACCATATATTTT. This codes for CASSWETGADGNTIYF. The gene calls are TRBV7-9 and TRBJ1-3, with 7 bases fitting TRBD1. CDR1 and CDR2 (germline): SEHNR, FQNEAQ (reference sequence). Trimming at V came to 4 bases and at J to 4 bases, leaving 10 bases not matched to a gene. The CDR3 runs 16 residues.

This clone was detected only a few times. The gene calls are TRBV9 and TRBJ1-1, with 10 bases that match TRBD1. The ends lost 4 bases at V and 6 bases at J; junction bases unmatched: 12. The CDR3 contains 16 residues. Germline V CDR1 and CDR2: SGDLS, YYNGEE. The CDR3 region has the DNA TGTGCCAGCAGCTCCCCGGGACAGGGGAATATGGCTGAAGCTTTCTTT. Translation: CASSSPGQGNMAEAFF. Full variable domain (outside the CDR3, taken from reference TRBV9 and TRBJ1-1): DSGVTQTPKHLITATGQRVTLRCSPRSGDLSVYWYQQSLDQGLQFLIQYYNGEERAKGNILERFSAQQFPDLHSELNLSSLELGDSALYFCASSSPGQGNMAEAFFGQGTRLTVV.

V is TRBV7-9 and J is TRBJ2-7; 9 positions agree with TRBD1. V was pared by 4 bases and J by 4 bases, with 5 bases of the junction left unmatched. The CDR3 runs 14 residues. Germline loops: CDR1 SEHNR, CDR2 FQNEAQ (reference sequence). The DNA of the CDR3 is TGTGCCAGCAGCTCCCGGGACAGGGATTACGAGCAGTACTTC. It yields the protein CASSSRDRDYEQYF.

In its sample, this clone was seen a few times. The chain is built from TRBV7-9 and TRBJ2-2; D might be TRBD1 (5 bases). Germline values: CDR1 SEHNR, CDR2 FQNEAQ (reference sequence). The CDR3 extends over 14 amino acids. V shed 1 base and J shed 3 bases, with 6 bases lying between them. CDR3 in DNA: TGTGCCAGCAGCTTAGACAGGTACACCGGGGAGCTGTTTTTT. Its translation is CASSLDRYTGELFF.

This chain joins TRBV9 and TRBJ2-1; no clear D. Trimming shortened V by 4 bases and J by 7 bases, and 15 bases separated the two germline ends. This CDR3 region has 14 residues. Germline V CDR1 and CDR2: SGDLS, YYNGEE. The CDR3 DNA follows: TGTGCCAGCAGCCCTAGGCTTTCGGTAAATGAGCAGTTCTTC. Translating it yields CASSPRLSVNEQFF.

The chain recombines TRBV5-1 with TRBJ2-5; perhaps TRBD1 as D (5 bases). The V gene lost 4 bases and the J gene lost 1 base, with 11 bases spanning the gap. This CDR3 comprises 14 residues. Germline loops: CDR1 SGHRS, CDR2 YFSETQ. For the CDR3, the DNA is TGCGCCAGCAGCCGGACACCCGTCCAAGAGACCCAGTACTTC. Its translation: CASSRTPVQETQYF.

The CDR3 nucleotides are TGTGCCAGCAGACCCGGACAGGGGGCTCATGGCTACACCTTC. It yields the protein CASRPGQGAHGYTF. V gene TRBV6-5 combines with J gene TRBJ1-2; TRBD1 matches 11 bases. There are 14 residues in the CDR3. J lost 6 bases, V lost 6 bases, and 6 bases had no gene match. The germline gives CDR1 MNHEY, CDR2 SVGAGI.

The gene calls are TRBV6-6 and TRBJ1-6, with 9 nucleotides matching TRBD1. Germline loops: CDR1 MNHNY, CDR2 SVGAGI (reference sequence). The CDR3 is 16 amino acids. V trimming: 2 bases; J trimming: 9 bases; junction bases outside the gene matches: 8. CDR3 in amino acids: CASSYGGDRASSPLHF. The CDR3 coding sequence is TGTGCCAGCAGTTACGGGGGGGACAGGGCGAGTTCACCCCTCCACTTT.

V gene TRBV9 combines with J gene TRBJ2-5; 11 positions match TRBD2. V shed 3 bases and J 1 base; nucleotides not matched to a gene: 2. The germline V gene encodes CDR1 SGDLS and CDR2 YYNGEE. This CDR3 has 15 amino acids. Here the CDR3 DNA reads TGTGCCAGCAGCGCTAGCGGGGGGACCCAAGAGACCCAGTACTTC. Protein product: CASSASGGTQETQYF. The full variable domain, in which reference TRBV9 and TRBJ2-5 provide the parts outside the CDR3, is DSGVTQTPKHLITATGQRVTLRCSPRSGDLSVYWYQQSLDQGLQFLIQYYNGEERAKGNILERFSAQQFPDLHSELNLSSLELGDSALYFCASSASGGTQETQYFGPGTRLLVL.